This record covers a single T cell receptor beta chain. Its target is unknown. The data belong to a study of lymphopenia after photon versus proton radiotherapy. Assay: immunoSEQ multiplex PCR; the TCRdb copy retains only in-frame clones and omits some. The sample contains about 45,000 clones, 85% of which appear only once. Whole-study findings and limits: Oligoclonal CD8+ Temra expansion after nadir drove photon patients' diversity drop. Relative stability marked proton patients; photon patients lost diversity and naive cells. Post-nadir TCR diversity decline inversely tracked overall survival among those who died.

The sample was peripheral blood, taken from a patient treated with photon-based radiotherapy. The origin of this receptor is a man aged 40-49 years with gastric cancer.

The CDR3 DNA sequence: TGTGCCAGCAGCCCGCGGGCGAGGGGGGAGCAGTACTTC. Protein product: CASSPRARGEQYF. The rearrangement links TRBV13 to TRBJ2-7, with D tentatively TRBD1 (6 bases). There are 13 residues in the CDR3. Germline CDR1 reads PRHDT; CDR2 reads FYEKMQ (reference sequence). V lost 5 bases to trimming and J lost 7 bases, with 15 bases between them.